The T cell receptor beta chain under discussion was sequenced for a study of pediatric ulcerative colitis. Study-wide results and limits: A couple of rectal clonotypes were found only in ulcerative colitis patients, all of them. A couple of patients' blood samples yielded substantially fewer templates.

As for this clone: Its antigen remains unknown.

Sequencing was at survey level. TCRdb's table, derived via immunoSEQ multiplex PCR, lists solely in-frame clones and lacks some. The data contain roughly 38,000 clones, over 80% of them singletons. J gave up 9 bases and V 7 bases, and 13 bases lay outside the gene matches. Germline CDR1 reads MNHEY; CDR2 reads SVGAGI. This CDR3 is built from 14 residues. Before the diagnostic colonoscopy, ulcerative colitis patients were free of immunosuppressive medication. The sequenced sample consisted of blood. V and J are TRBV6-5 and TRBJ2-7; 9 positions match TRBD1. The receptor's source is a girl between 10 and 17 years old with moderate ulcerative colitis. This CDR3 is CASTTGTGGRVQYF. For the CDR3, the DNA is TGTGCCAGCACCACAGGCACAGGGGGCCGGGTGCAGTACTTC.